The rows below give T cell receptor beta chains drawn from one sample of a study of technical replicates of blood from a handful of donors. Sequenced by immunoSEQ multiplex PCR; TCRdb stores in-frame clones only, minus some. Altogether approximately 73,000 clones are present, more than 85% being singletons, with the ten largest covering about 0.25%. The sequenced sample consisted of T cells isolated from PBMCs. These receptors all come from a human donor in good health. The CDR3 runs from the conserved cysteine through the conserved F or W.

v_call: TRBV6-5
j_call: TRBJ1-6
cdr3_aa: CASFQAGNSPLHF

v_call: TRBV19
j_call: TRBJ2-2
cdr3_aa: CASSIVEGTGELFF

v_call: TRBV19
j_call: TRBJ1-5
cdr3_aa: CASSIQGAQPQHF

v_call: TRBV29-1
j_call: TRBJ2-1
cdr3_aa: CSVMTGDGEQFF

v_call: TRBV18
j_call: TRBJ1-1
cdr3_aa: CASSPIGPGSMNTEAFF

v_call: TRBV7-7
j_call: TRBJ2-1
cdr3_aa: CASSMTAGEDNEQFF

v_call: TRBV19
j_call: TRBJ2-1
cdr3_aa: CASSTGYNEQFF

v_call: TRBV7-2
j_call: TRBJ1-6
cdr3_aa: CASSLSGQPGYGNSPLHF

v_call: TRBV19
j_call: TRBJ2-1
cdr3_aa: CASSTGRGTYNEQFF

v_call: TRBV18
j_call: TRBJ2-5
cdr3_aa: CASSPVSQETQYF

v_call: TRBV2
j_call: TRBJ2-2
cdr3_aa: CASRLGTGAGELFF

v_call: TRBV27
j_call: TRBJ2-3
cdr3_aa: CASQAGLSTDTQYF

v_call: TRBV7-9
j_call: TRBJ1-2
cdr3_aa: CASSIGTGNGYTF

v_call: TRBV18
j_call: TRBJ2-2
cdr3_aa: CASSPWTSGSHTGELFF

v_call: TRBV4-1
j_call: TRBJ2-7
cdr3_aa: CASSQVPLDSYYEQYF

v_call: TRBV4-1
j_call: TRBJ2-3
cdr3_aa: CASSPLAGGTDTQYF

v_call: TRBV28
j_call: TRBJ2-1
cdr3_aa: CASSFARTGAYNEQFF

v_call: TRBV5-4
j_call: TRBJ1-2
cdr3_aa: CASSLAQGKHGYTF

v_call: TRBV10-2
j_call: TRBJ2-7
cdr3_aa: CASSSTQGAGEQYF

v_call: TRBV5-6
j_call: TRBJ2-2
cdr3_aa: CASSLFGGRNFGGELFF